This T cell receptor beta chain was profiled in a study of OX40 agonist ivuxolimab in advanced cancers. The study's findings and limits: Clonal expansion in partial responders at 0.1-3.0 mg/kg ranked among the lowest. The mean number of expanded clones was higher in CD8+ T cells than in CD4+. Both CD4+ and CD8+ T cell populations in blood had undergone clonal expansion by week 6 at 0.1 to 3.0 mg/kg.

The V segment lost 3 bases and the J segment 6 bases; nucleotides outside the gene matches: 8. The CDR3 spans 15 residues. Germline V gene sequence: CDR1 SGHAT, CDR2 FQNNGV. Produced via immunoSEQ multiplex PCR; TCRdb's table is partial and in-frame only. The table has tens of thousands of clones, approximately 92% seen once. With respect to this clone: The antigen is not known.

The TCR sequence derives from an adult with an advanced solid tumor such as melanoma, head and neck, liver or kidney cancer. This chain connects TRBV11-2 to TRBJ2-7, with TRBD2 matching over 10 bases. The sample was CD4+ or CD8+ T cells sorted from blood, taken in a trial of the OX40 agonist ivuxolimab. The CDR3 coding sequence is TGTGCCAGCAGCTTCAGGAGCGGGGGGGATCGCGAGCAGTACTTC. It translates to CASSFRSGGDREQYF.